This TCR beta chain was retrieved from a study of post-analysis software for immune sequencing data. This clonotype was detected a few times. Antigen unknown. The CDR3 loop spans 11 amino acids. V gave up 6 bases and J gave up 3 bases, with 5 bases separating them. Germline values: CDR1 LNHNV, CDR2 YYDKDF (reference sequence). Libraries were made from TCR beta cDNA, and they carried unique molecular identifiers. TCRdb processed the PCR reads anew with MiXCR; each CDR3 protein has one entry. The sample yields hundreds of thousands of distinct CDR3 sequences, roughly 27% seen once. Study-wide findings and caveats: Higher frequency in patients than in controls was seen for five TRBV segments, with TRBV5-6, TRBV5-1 and TRBV20-1 among them.

This receptor was taken from a girl aged 10-17 years with multiple sclerosis. The rearrangement links TRBV15 to TRBJ2-5; D remains unclear. The sample taken for sequencing was blood. CDR3 loop: CATSLKETQYF. CDR3 nucleotides: TGTGCCACCAGTCTGAAAGAGACCCAGTACTTC.